What follows are 6 T cell receptor beta chains derived from one specimen sequenced in a study of blood T cell repertoires in COVID-19. Data came from immunoSEQ multiplex PCR; TCRdb stores just in-frame clones and leaves some out. The sample has 87,000 or so clones; about 87% are singletons. The sequenced sample consisted of peripheral blood. Source of these receptors: a man between 35 and 55 years old with acute or convalescent COVID-19.

The rearrangement links TRBV29-1 to TRBJ1-2, with TRBD1 matching over 7 bases. The germline CDR1 and CDR2 sequences are SQVTM and ANQGSEA. The V and J ends lost 3 bases and 2 bases, in that order; junction bases with no gene match: 9. The CDR3 contains 15 residues. The CDR3 nucleotides are TGCAGCGTTGACGACTCGGGACAGATAAACTATGGCTACACCTTC. Translating gives CSVDDSGQINYGYTF.

The V and J genes are TRBV12-5 and TRBJ1-2; unclear D gene. Germline V CDR1 and CDR2: LGHNT, FRNRAP. V was clipped by 7 bases and J by 6 bases, with 15 bases between them. The CDR3 length is 13 residues. For the CDR3, the DNA is TGTGCTAGTGCCCCCGGGGAAACCCATGGCTACACCTTC. Translation: CASAPGETHGYTF.

The chain is built from TRBV29-1 and TRBJ1-2, with TRBD1 identical over 11 bases. Looked up from germline, CDR1 is SQVTM and CDR2 is ANQGSEA. This CDR3 has 12 amino acids. J lost 8 bases, V lost 6 bases, and 5 bases had no gene match. The CDR3 nucleotides are TGCAGCGTCCTGGGACAGGGGGAGGGCTACACCTTC. Protein sequence: CSVLGQGEGYTF.

This clone was found a few times. The chain has TRBV7-8 and TRBJ2-7; no firm D call. This CDR3 comprises 13 residues. V shed 4 bases and J shed 3 bases, with 10 bases lying between them. Germline lookup yields CDR1 SGHVS and CDR2 FQNEAQ. CDR3 nucleotides: TGTGCCAGCAGCTCGGAACAGCACTACGAGCAGTACTTC. Its translation: CASSSEQHYEQYF.

CDR3 sequence: CASSQDPLQGSGNTIYF. In DNA form, the CDR3 reads TGTGCCAGCAGCCAAGACCCACTACAGGGCTCTGGAAACACCATATATTTT. The rearrangement joins TRBV4-2 to TRBJ1-3, with D maybe TRBD1 (6 bases). Germline CDR1 reads LGHNA; CDR2 reads YNFKEQ. Trimming pared 0 bases from V and 0 bases from J, leaving 12 bases between. The CDR3 runs to 17 residues.

This rearrangement joins TRBV2 to TRBJ1-1; D is unresolved. Germline-derived CDR1 and CDR2 are SNHLY and FYNNEI. The CDR3 covers 13 residues. V was trimmed by 8 bases and J by 0 bases, leaving 10 bases between them. The CDR3, as DNA: TGTGCCAGCTGGGAGCACATGAACACTGAAGCTTTCTTT. Protein product: CASWEHMNTEAFF.